The sequence of this T cell receptor beta chain was determined in a study of vaccination and CD4 T cells after COVID-19. Study context: Across the group, participants received two doses of either BNT162b2 or mRNA-1273 vaccine. Spike peptides, overlapping and drawn from SARS-CoV-2, HCoV-NL63, HCoV-OC43 and HCoV-229E, were used to stimulate cells.

As for treatment: 10-day PBMC culture with coronavirus spike peptide pools or control peptides (ViraFEST assay). Following a culture period (roughly ten days), negative selection was used to isolate CD4+ T cells. Once obtained from cultured CD4+ T cells, the DNA was sequenced using the Oncomine TCR Beta short-read assay. Using the QIAamp micro DNA kit, genomic DNA was extracted from the CD4+ T cells that had been cultured. TCRdb re-called the PCR reads through MiXCR, storing one row per CDR3 protein. Here the sample spans roughly 20,000 distinct CDR3 sequences, roughly 51% being singletons. Only a few counts were recorded for this clonotype. Its matching antigen is unknown. Sequencing was done on a sample of CD4+ T cells from blood, cultured in vitro. The receptor's source is a human donor who had recovered from COVID-19.

Here the CDR3 reads CSARLAEFTDTQYF. The CDR3 DNA reads as TGCAGTGCTAGACTAGCGGAGTTCACAGATACGCAGTATTTT. The rearrangement uses TRBV20-1 and TRBJ2-3; 7 nucleotides match TRBD2. V trimming: 2 bases; J trimming: 2 bases; junction bases outside the gene matches: 4. The CDR3 runs 14 residues. Germline values: CDR1 DFQATT, CDR2 SNEGSKA (reference sequence).